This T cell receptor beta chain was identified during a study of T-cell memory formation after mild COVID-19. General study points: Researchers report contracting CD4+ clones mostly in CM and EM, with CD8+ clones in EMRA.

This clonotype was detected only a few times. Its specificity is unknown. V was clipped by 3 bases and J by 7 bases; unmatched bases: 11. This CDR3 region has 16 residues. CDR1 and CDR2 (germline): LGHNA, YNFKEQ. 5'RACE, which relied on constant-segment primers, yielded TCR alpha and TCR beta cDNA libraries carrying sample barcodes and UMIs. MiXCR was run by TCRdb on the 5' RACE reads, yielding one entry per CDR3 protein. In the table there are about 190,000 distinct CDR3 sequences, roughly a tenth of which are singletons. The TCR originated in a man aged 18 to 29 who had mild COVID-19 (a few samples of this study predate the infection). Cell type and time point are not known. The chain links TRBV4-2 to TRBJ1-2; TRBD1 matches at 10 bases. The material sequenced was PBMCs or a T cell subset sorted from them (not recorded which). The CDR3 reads CASSQASGQGEGGYTF. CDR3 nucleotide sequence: TGTGCCAGCAGCCAGGCTTCCGGACAGGGGGAAGGTGGCTACACCTTC.